One and the same sample provided the 21 T cell receptor beta chains below, sequenced in a study of blood T cell repertoires in COVID-19 (dated by TCRdb to the early 2020s). Library creation used the immunoSEQ multiplex PCR assay. TCRdb retrieved this table from immuneACCESS and kept in-frame rearrangements only. Not all clones are present; in checked studies, unresolved V genes account for under half, and no reason is known for the remainder. Present in this sample are roughly 150,000 clones, roughly 82% of which were seen just once. Of the sample, about 7.8% falls within the top ten clones. Material: peripheral blood. The source is a woman aged 45-65 years in a cohort sampled during active or convalescent COVID-19.

This chain links TRBV11-2 with TRBJ2-2, with 8 bases fitting TRBD1. Germline CDR1 is SGHAT and CDR2 is FQNNGV. The CDR3 runs 13 residues. V shed 10 bases, J shed 8 bases, and the junction held 9 bases outside the gene matches. The CDR3: CATHTGGGGELFF. In DNA form, the CDR3 reads TGTGCCACCCACACAGGGGGTGGGGGGGAGCTGTTTTTT.

V gene TRBV19 combines with J gene TRBJ1-2; D may be TRBD1 (6 bases). CDR3 size: 14 residues. The germline V and J ends were trimmed by 10 bases and 0 bases, with 15 bases remaining between them. CDR1 and CDR2 (germline): LNHDA, SQIVND (reference sequence). DNA for the CDR3: TGTGCCACCCTCCAACAGGGAACTAACTATGGCTACACCTTC. Its protein is CATLQQGTNYGYTF.

This rearrangement joins TRBV5-1 to TRBJ2-7; 7 nucleotides align to TRBD1. The germline CDR1 and CDR2 sequences are SGHRS and YFSETQ. The CDR3 runs to 15 residues. V dropped 4 bases and J dropped 0; count of bases not matched to a gene: 7. CDR3 bases: TGCGCCAGCAGCCCGAGACAGGGCAGCTCCTACGAGCAGTACTTC. Translation: CASSPRQGSSYEQYF.

The chain carries TRBV2 and TRBJ2-6; no clear D. The CDR3 covers 14 residues. The ends were cut back, 7 bases at V and 2 bases at J, with 9 bases in the middle. CDR1 and CDR2 (germline): SNHLY, FYNNEI. The CDR3 nucleotides are TGTGCCAGCATTTCTAACCCTGGGGCCAACGTCCTGACTTTC. Translated: CASISNPGANVLTF.

Notes on this clone: At one end, the junction sequence differs from germline, possibly due to a read error. The CDR3 bases are TGTGCCAGCAGCCTAGCGGGGGCCACCTACGAGCAGTACTTC. It translates to CASSLAGATYEQYF. This sequence joins TRBV7-2 and TRBJ2-7; 10 nucleotides agree with TRBD2. There are 14 residues in the CDR3. Germline CDR1 is SGHTA and CDR2 is FQGNSA.

The chain carries TRBV12-5 and TRBJ1-6; D gene ambiguous. From germline, CDR1 is LGHNT and CDR2 FRNRAP. V lost 9 bases to trimming and J lost 0 bases, with 9 bases between them. The CDR3 runs to 14 residues. The CDR3 region has the DNA TGTGCTAGCAAGTCGAGCTCCTATAATTCACCCCTCCACTTT. Translated: CASKSSSYNSPLHF.

This clone was seen only a few times. The CDR3 DNA reads TGTGCCAGCAGCCGGGGACAGACAGATACGCAGTATTTT. Protein product: CASSRGQTDTQYF. The chain couples TRBV5-6 to TRBJ2-3, with 7 bases lining up with TRBD1. After removal of 4 bases from V and 3 bases from J, the junction contained 2 bases not matched to a gene. CDR1 and CDR2 (germline): SGHDT, YYEEEE. The CDR3 has 13 residues.

This clone showed up just once. This chain uses TRBV19 with TRBJ1-5; D might be TRBD1 (5 bases). CDR1 and CDR2 from the germline V gene are LNHDA and SQIVND (reference sequence). This CDR3 comprises 14 residues. Trimming shortened V by 7 bases and J by 0 bases, and 10 bases separated the two germline ends. The CDR3 is CASKGGDSNQPQHF. In nucleotides, the CDR3 is TGTGCCAGTAAGGGAGGGGATAGCAATCAGCCCCAGCATTTT. The full variable domain, rest sourced from reference TRBV19 and TRBJ1-5, is DGGITQSPKYLFRKEGQNVTLSCEQNLNHDAMYWYRQDPGQGLRLIYYSQIVNDFQKGDIAEGYSVSREKKESFPLTVTSAQKNPTAFYLCASKGGDSNQPQHFGDGTRLSIL.

There are a few counts of this clone. The genes are TRBV4-2 and TRBJ2-6; maybe TRBD2 (6 bases). There are 16 residues in the CDR3. V was shortened by 0 bases and J by 4 bases, with 10 bases between the two germline ends. Looked up from germline, CDR1 is LGHNA and CDR2 is YNFKEQ. The DNA of the CDR3 is TGTGCCAGCAGCCAAGATGGGACTGACGGGGCCAACGTCCTGACTTTC. This encodes CASSQDGTDGANVLTF.

The chain joins TRBV6-5 to TRBJ1-4; 8 nucleotides align to TRBD1. V trimming: 6 bases; J trimming: 7 bases; junction bases outside the gene matches: 10. This CDR3 has 15 amino acids. Germline lookup yields CDR1 MNHEY and CDR2 SVGAGI. CDR3 sequence: CASSTRGQGGEKLFF. As DNA, the CDR3 is TGTGCCAGCAGCACCCGAGGACAGGGTGGTGAAAAACTGTTTTTT.

This clone was recorded a few times. J is TRBJ1-2 and V is TRBV4-3; D remains unclear. Trimming took off 0 bases at V and 4 bases at J, with 6 bases between the two ends. CDR3 length: 13 residues. CDR1 and CDR2 from the germline V gene are LGHNA and YSLEER. In DNA form, the CDR3 reads TGCGCCAGCAGCCAAGATTCCGGCTATGGCTACACCTTC. This gives the protein CASSQDSGYGYTF.

The genes are TRBV7-2 and TRBJ2-3, with 10 bases identical to TRBD2. CDR3 length: 17 amino acids. V dropped 5 bases and J dropped 6; count of bases not matched to a gene: 14. Germline CDR1 reads SGHTA; CDR2 reads FQGNSA. CDR3 DNA sequence: TGTGCCAGCAGCGGCGCCCCTCCGGGACTAGCGACCGATACGCAGTATTTT. It specifies CASSGAPPGLATDTQYF.

The chain links TRBV14 to TRBJ1-2; D is possibly TRBD1 (5 bases). V lost 4 bases and J lost 8, with 14 bases in between. Germline CDR1 and CDR2: SGHDN and FVKESK. CDR3 length: 13 amino acids. In nucleotides, the CDR3 is TGTGCCAGCAGCCCGGTACAGGCCGGGGGCTACACCTTC. It specifies CASSPVQAGGYTF.

V is TRBV29-1 and J is TRBJ1-2, with D hard to call. Germline V gives CDR1 SQVTM, CDR2 ANQGSEA. The germline V and J ends were trimmed by 7 bases and 4 bases, with 13 bases remaining between them. This CDR3 is 12 amino acids long. The CDR3 DNA follows: TGCAGCGCCACCGGGTTCGCCTATGGCTACACCTTC. This translates into CSATGFAYGYTF.

The rearrangement uses TRBV5-1 and TRBJ1-2; D might be TRBD1 (5 bases). Trimming removed 0 bases at V and 8 bases at J, with 17 bases between. The germline CDR1 and CDR2 sequences are SGHRS and YFSETQ. The CDR3 spans 15 residues. The CDR3 loop is CASSLEAGIRGGYTF. CDR3 coding DNA: TGCGCCAGCAGCTTGGAAGCAGGGATTAGGGGCGGCTACACCTTC.

The CDR3 nucleotides are TGTGCCATCAGTGAGTCTCCAGGCAACTATGGCTACACCTTC. Translated, it gives CAISESPGNYGYTF. The rearrangement uses TRBV10-3 and TRBJ1-2; no firm D call. Trimming shortened V by 0 bases and J by 2 bases, and 7 bases separated the two germline ends. The CDR3 is 14 residues long. Looked up from germline, CDR1 is ENHRY and CDR2 is SYGVKD.

This sequence joins TRBV28 and TRBJ1-2, with TRBD1 as a possible D gene (5 bases). The CDR3 contains 12 residues. V lost 2 bases, J lost 7 bases, and 8 bases lay in between. The germline CDR1 and CDR2 sequences are MDHEN and SYDVKM. CDR3 bases: TGTGCCAGCAGTTTAGGGGGGGGTGGCTACACCTTC. Translating gives CASSLGGGGYTF.

The sample holds one count of this clone. The chain recombines TRBV5-1 with TRBJ2-3, with 11 bases aligning to TRBD2. J gave up 0 bases and V 4 bases, and 4 bases lay outside the gene matches. Germline CDR1 is SGHRS and CDR2 is YFSETQ. There are 16 residues in the CDR3. The CDR3, as DNA: TGCGCCAGCAGCAGAACTAGCGGGGGAAGCACAGATACGCAGTATTTT. It translates to CASSRTSGGSTDTQYF.

The chain has TRBV30 and TRBJ2-1; 7 nucleotides match TRBD1. This CDR3 is built from 12 residues. Per germline, CDR1 GTSNPN and CDR2 SVGIG (reference sequence). Trimming removed 2 bases from V and 9 bases from J; junction bases left unmatched: 4. The CDR3 nucleotides read TGTGCCTGGAGTCGACAGGGTGGTGAGCAGTTCTTC. It yields the protein CAWSRQGGEQFF.

The genes are TRBV5-6 and TRBJ2-3; D not certain. V dropped 4 bases and J dropped 0 bases, with 6 bases sitting between them. The germline V gene encodes CDR1 SGHDT and CDR2 YYEEEE. The CDR3 has 13 residues. CDR3 in DNA: TGTGCCAGCAGCCCGACTAGCACAGATACGCAGTATTTT. The encoded protein is CASSPTSTDTQYF.

The chain links TRBV19 to TRBJ1-5; a weak D match, TRBD1 (6 bases). Deletions cut 7 bases from V and 0 bases from J, with 16 bases between. CDR1 is LNHDA, CDR2 SQIVND, per germline (reference sequence). This CDR3 contains 16 residues. Written as DNA, the CDR3 is TGTGCCAGTATGGGCAGGGGAGGGGATAGCAATCAGCCCCAGCATTTT. It translates to CASMGRGGDSNQPQHF.